Listed below are T cell receptor beta chains from one sample, sequenced in a study of T cells after yellow fever vaccination. TCRdb reanalysed the 5' RACE reads using MiXCR and keeps one entry per CDR3 protein. Here the sample spans about 160,000 distinct CDR3 sequences, 6% to 7.5% being singletons. The input for sequencing was CD4+ T cells sorted from PBMCs, taken 4 to 6 days after the first yellow fever vaccination. The receptors stem from a man between 18 and 35 years old who received the YFV17D yellow fever vaccine. Each CDR3 is given with its conserved first and last residue. A D gene is named only where the DNA matches it firmly. The size of a clone is reported for some rows only, either as once, few or many, or as a class for expanded clones.

j_call v_call d_call clone_size cdr3_nt cdr3_aa
TRBJ2-3 TRBV5-1 NA NA TGCGCCAGTGGACTTGACACAGATACGCAGTATTTT CASGLDTDTQYF
TRBJ2-7 TRBV11-2 NA NA TGTGCCAGCAGCTCGATTTCCGGGACCTCCTACGAGCAGTACTTC CASSSISGTSYEQYF
TRBJ2-3 TRBV3-1 TRBD2 few TGTGCCTGCAGCCAAGACACAGCGGGACCTAGCACAGATACGCAGTATTTT CACSQDTAGPSTDTQYF
TRBJ2-1 TRBV7-2 NA many TGTGCCAGCAGCCGCGGAGGGGACAATGAGCAGTTCTTC CASSRGGDNEQFF
TRBJ1-5 TRBV5-1 NA few TGCGCCAGCAGCCCCCCCGGGGACCATCGGCATCAGCCCCAGCATTTT CASSPPGDHRHQPQHF
TRBJ1-6 TRBV28 NA many TGTGCCAGCACTCCAGGTCCCCGGACAGATTCACCCCTCCACTTT CASTPGPRTDSPLHF
TRBJ2-7 TRBV18 TRBD1 many TGTGCCAGCTCACCGGGGCGGGACAGGGCTCGCGAGCAGTACTTC CASSPGRDRAREQYF
TRBJ2-1 TRBV5-1 NA many TGCGCCAGCAGCTTATTGCAGGGCCTATACAATGAGCAGTTCTTC CASSLLQGLYNEQFF
TRBJ1-3 TRBV5-1 NA many TGCGCCAGCAGCCTACAGGATTGGGGTCACTCTGGAAACACCATATATTTT CASSLQDWGHSGNTIYF
TRBJ2-5 TRBV18 TRBD2 few TGTGCCAGCTCTTCTAGCGGGGTCGGGGAGACCCAGTACTTC CASSSSGVGETQYF
TRBJ2-2 TRBV5-4 TRBD1 few TGTGCCAGCAGCTTGGATCGGGGACAGGGAAACACCGGGGAGCTGTTTTTT CASSLDRGQGNTGELFF
TRBJ2-5 TRBV3-1 NA NA TGTGCCAGCAGCCCAGGGCATAAGGCGGGGACCCAGTACTTC CASSPGHKAGTQYF
TRBJ1-2 TRBV7-9 NA many TGTGCCAGCAGCGTCATCCGGGCCCGCTATGGCTACACCTTC CASSVIRARYGYTF
TRBJ2-1 TRBV20-1 TRBD2 NA TGCAGTGCCCCCCGGCCGGGACTAGCGAACAATGAGCAGTTCTTC CSAPRPGLANNEQFF
TRBJ1-2 TRBV5-1 NA many TGCGCCAGCAGCTCTACCCCCTATGGCTACACCTTC CASSSTPYGYTF
TRBJ2-3 TRBV7-7 NA NA TGTGCCAGCAGCTCCGACGGGCGGACAGATACGCAGTATTTT CASSSDGRTDTQYF
TRBJ1-1 TRBV12-3/TRBV12-4 NA many TGTGCCAGCAGTCCCCCAGGAGTCACTGAAGCTTTCTTT CASSPPGVTEAFF
TRBJ2-6 TRBV5-4 NA NA TGTGCCAGCAGCTTGTCGGGGGCTTCATCTGGGGCCAACGTCCTGACTTTC CASSLSGASSGANVLTF
TRBJ2-1 TRBV7-9 TRBD2 NA TGTGCCAGCAGCCAGGGGCTAGCGGGGTTCGATGAGCAGTTCTTC CASSQGLAGFDEQFF
TRBJ2-1 TRBV12-3/TRBV12-4 TRBD2 NA TGTGCCAGCAGTTTTGGGCGGGGGGGATACAATGAGCAGTTCTTC CASSFGRGGYNEQFF
TRBJ2-7 TRBV5-1 TRBD1 many TGCGCCAGCAGCCGAGAGCCGGGACAGGGGCTGTACGAGCAGTACTTC CASSREPGQGLYEQYF
TRBJ2-7 TRBV4-2 TRBD1 many TGTGCCATTCTCGGTCGGGACAGGGGCTACGAGCAGTACTTC CAILGRDRGYEQYF
TRBJ2-7 TRBV10-2 TRBD2 many TGCGCCAGCACCGGGGGGGCCAGCTACGAGCAGTACTTC CASTGGASYEQYF
TRBJ2-7 TRBV6-5 NA few TGTGCCAGCAGCCCCCCGGGCCGGGGGCGAACCGAGCAGTACTTC CASSPPGRGRTEQYF
TRBJ1-5 TRBV5-1 NA NA TGCGCCAGCAGCTACGAAGGTGGTAGCAATCAGCCCCAGCATTTT CASSYEGGSNQPQHF
TRBJ1-2 TRBV28 NA many TGTGCCAGCAGTTTCAGAGGGTATTCGGACACCTTCTATGGCTACACCTTC CASSFRGYSDTFYGYTF
TRBJ2-5 TRBV4-1 NA many TGCGCCAGCAGCCAAGCTGGTTCCGAGGTGGGCCAGTACTTC CASSQAGSEVGQYF
TRBJ2-3 TRBV20-1 TRBD2 many TGCAGTGCTAGAGGGGGAGCGGGGGTCACAGATACGCAGTATTTT CSARGGAGVTDTQYF
TRBJ2-4 TRBV3-1 NA many TGTGCCAGCAGCCCCGTCGACGGAGTTTGGTACTTC CASSPVDGVWYF
TRBJ2-7 TRBV12-3/TRBV12-4 TRBD2 many TGTGCCAGCAGTTACGGGGGGAGTTCCTACGAGCAGTACTTC CASSYGGSSYEQYF
TRBJ2-2 TRBV24-1 TRBD2 many TGTGCCACCAGTGATTCGGGACTAGCGGACACCGGGGAGCTGTTTTTT CATSDSGLADTGELFF